This paragraph covers one T cell receptor beta chain sequence. Its target is not known. The data derive from a study of cytomegalovirus exposure and HLA in healthy donors. Looking at the study overall: Both the 100 to 150 validation repertoires and the roughly 700 first-cohort repertoires used the same platform, as reported by a later analysis.

The donors were part of the validation cohort of 120 or so subjects. That cohort was separate from the first cohort, which comprised fewer than 800 subjects. Study outcomes and limitations: Usually a TCR sequence was rare, but some public TCRs were found in many donors. The study designated some 180 TCR beta chains cytomegalovirus-associated.

The length of the CDR3 is 12 residues. Germline CDR1 and CDR2: WSHSY and SAAADI. V lost 6 bases, J lost 8 bases, and 13 bases lay in between. The protocol was immunoSEQ multiplex PCR, while the TCRdb copy is restricted to in-frame clones and leaves out a portion. The sample holds 280,000 or so clones; approximately 87% are singletons and the top ten take 0.92%. The V call is TRBV10-2, the J call TRBJ1-2; the D is unclear. Sequenced input: PBMCs. The sequence came from a woman aged 18-29 years in good health and CMV-seronegative. This CDR3 reads CASRDTAGGYTF. As DNA, the CDR3 is TGCGCCAGCAGAGACACGGCTGGGGGCTACACCTTC.